The present entry profiles one T cell receptor beta chain with its context. The antigen is undetermined. The data were obtained in a study of Ad26.COV2.S vaccination and SARS-CoV-2 variants. Study results and caveats: The TCR-based breadth and depth measures might underestimate overall T cell responses. After vaccination, substantial breadth of spike-specific CD8+ and CD4+ responses was reported.

The treatment is: some 19 received Ad26.COV2.S at low or high dose, single or two shots; five or six received placebo; per-sample allocation not given. Each sample was drawn 63 days after the first injection (of vaccine or placebo). This CDR3 is 17 amino acids long. CDR1 LGHNA and CDR2 YSLEER come from the germline V gene. Trimming at V came to 1 base and at J to 2 bases, leaving 6 bases not matched to a gene. Generated by immunoSEQ multiplex PCR, the TCRdb table keeps only in-frame clones and is missing some. The sample includes 410,000 or so clones, 90% of them seen just once. Sequenced material: peripheral blood, taken in a trial of Ad26.COV2.S vaccine versus placebo. This receptor was identified in a person aged 18-65 years who received the Ad26.COV2.S COVID-19 vaccine or a placebo. This sequence joins TRBV4-3 and TRBJ2-1; 9 bases are a match to TRBD2. CDR3 DNA sequence: TGCGCCAGCAGCCAAGCAAAATTAGCGGGAGCCTACAATGAGCAGTTCTTC. Translated, it gives CASSQAKLAGAYNEQFF.